What follows describes a single TCR beta chain. This sample is part of a study of shared clonotypes between healthy human individuals. Each subset's genomic DNA was split evenly across several immunoSEQ plates. Input per replicate PCR of unsorted PBMC was roughly 300 ng DNA, corresponding to tens of thousands of T cell genomes. Ten immunoSEQ deep assay plates were used to sequence the DNA of unsorted PBMCs. Repertoires were generated with immunoSEQ multiplex PCR, while TCRdb's copy carries only in-frame clones and drops some. The sample lists fewer than 650,000 clones, 76% occurring once. The origin of this receptor is a middle-aged woman in good health. Some clones in this sample may be carry-over from other donors' samples. The sample taken for sequencing was PBMCs.

The CDR3 DNA is TGTGCCTGGAGGGACAGGGTTTCAACAGATACGCAGTATTTT. Residues: CAWRDRVSTDTQYF. This chain connects TRBV30 to TRBJ2-3; 8 positions match TRBD1. With 3 bases clipped from V and 3 bases from J, the junction kept 5 bases outside the gene matches. The CDR3 length is 14 residues. CDR1 and CDR2 from the germline V gene are GTSNPN and SVGIG (reference sequence).